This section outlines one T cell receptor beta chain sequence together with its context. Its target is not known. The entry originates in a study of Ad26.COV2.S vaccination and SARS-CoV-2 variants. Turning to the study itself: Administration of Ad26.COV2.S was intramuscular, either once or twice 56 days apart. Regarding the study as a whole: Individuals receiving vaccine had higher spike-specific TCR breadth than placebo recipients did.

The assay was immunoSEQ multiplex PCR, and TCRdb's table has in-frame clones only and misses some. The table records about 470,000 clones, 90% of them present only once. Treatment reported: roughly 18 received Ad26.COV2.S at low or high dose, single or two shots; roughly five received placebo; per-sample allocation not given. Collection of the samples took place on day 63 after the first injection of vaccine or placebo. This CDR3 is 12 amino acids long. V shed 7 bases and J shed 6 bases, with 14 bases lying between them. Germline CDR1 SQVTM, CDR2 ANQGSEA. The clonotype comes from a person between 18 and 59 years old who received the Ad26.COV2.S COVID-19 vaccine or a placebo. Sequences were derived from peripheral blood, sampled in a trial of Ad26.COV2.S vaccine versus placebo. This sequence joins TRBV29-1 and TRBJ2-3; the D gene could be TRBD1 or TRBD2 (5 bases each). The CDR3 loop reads CSAGTAGDTQYF. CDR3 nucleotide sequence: TGCAGCGCAGGGACGGCCGGTGATACGCAGTATTTT.